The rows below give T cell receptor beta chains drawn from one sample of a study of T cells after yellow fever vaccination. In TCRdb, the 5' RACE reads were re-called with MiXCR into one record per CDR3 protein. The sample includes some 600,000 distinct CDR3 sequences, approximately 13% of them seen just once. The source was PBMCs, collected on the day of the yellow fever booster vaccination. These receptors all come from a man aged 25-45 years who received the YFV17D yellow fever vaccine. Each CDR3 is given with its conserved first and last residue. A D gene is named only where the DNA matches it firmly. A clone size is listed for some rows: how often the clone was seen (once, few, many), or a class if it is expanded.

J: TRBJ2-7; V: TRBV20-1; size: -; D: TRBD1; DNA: TGCAGTGCCCCGGGACAGATCTCCTACGAGCAGTACTTC; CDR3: CSAPGQISYEQYF
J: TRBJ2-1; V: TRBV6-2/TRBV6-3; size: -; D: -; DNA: TGTGCCAGCAGTTACTCGGCGGAAGCTGGGAATGAGCAGTTCTTC; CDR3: CASSYSAEAGNEQFF
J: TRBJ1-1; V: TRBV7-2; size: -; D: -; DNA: TGTGCCAGCACCCCTGGAGGGAGACGGAACACTGAAGCTTTCTTT; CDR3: CASTPGGRRNTEAFF
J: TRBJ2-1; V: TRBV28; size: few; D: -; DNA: TGTGCCAGCAGTATACAGGGCCACAATGAGCAGTTCTTC; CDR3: CASSIQGHNEQFF
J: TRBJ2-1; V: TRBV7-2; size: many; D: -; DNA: TGTGCCAGCAGCTTAGGGGCAGTTCAGCAGTTCTTC; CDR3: CASSLGAVQQFF
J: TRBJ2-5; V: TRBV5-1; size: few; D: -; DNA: TGCGCCAGCAGGGGTGGGACCCCGGTTGAGACCCAGTACTTC; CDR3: CASRGGTPVETQYF
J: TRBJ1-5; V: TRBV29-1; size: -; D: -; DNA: TGCAGCGTTGCTGACCGAAGCAATCAGCCCCAGCATTTT; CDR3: CSVADRSNQPQHF
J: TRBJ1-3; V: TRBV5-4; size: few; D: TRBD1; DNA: TGTGCCAGCAGCTTGGGGTCCGGACAGGGAACTACCATATATTTT; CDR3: CASSLGSGQGTTIYF
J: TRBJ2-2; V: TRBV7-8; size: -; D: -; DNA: TGTGCCAGCAGCTTAGCGCGGAGCGGGGAGCTGTTTTTT; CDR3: CASSLARSGELFF
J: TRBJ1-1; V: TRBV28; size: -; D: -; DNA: TGTGCCAGCAGTCTGGGGGGTCCACCGAACACTGAAGCTTTCTTT; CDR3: CASSLGGPPNTEAFF
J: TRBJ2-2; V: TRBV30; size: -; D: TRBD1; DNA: TGTGCCTGGATTGGGGCAGGGGGCCCCGGGGAGCTGTTTTTT; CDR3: CAWIGAGGPGELFF
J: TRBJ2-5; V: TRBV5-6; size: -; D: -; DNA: TGTGCCAGCAGCTTGGCTGGAGTGGTCGGAGAGACCCAGTACTTC; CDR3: CASSLAGVVGETQYF
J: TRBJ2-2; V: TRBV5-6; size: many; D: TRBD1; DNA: TGTGCCAGCAGAAAGACCGGGACAGGGAACACCGGGGAGCTGTTTTTT; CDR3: CASRKTGTGNTGELFF
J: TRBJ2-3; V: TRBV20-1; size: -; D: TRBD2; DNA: TGCAGTGCCGAGGGAGCGGGAGGGGGGTCAGATACGCAGTATTTT; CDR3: CSAEGAGGGSDTQYF
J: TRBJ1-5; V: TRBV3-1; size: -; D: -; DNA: TGTGCCAGCAGCCGGGAGGGAGTCAATCAGCCCCAGCATTTT; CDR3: CASSREGVNQPQHF
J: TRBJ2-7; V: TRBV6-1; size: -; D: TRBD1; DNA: TGTGCCAGCAACGAAGGGGGACAGGGGCTAGGGGGGGAGCAGTACTTC; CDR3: CASNEGGQGLGGEQYF
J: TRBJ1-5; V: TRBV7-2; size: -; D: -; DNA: TGTGCCAGCAGCTTAGAGTATGGCGCCGTCAATCAGCCCCAGCATTTT; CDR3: CASSLEYGAVNQPQHF
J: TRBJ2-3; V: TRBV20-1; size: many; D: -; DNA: TGCAGTGCTACGAGGGGCGGGACCACAGATACGCAGTATTTT; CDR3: CSATRGGTTDTQYF
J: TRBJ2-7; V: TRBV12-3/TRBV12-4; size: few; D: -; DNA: TGTGCCAGCAATAAAGGGGGGTCCTACGAGCAGTACTTC; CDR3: CASNKGGSYEQYF
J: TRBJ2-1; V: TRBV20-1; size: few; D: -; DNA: TGCAGTGCTAGTCATTTCGGACGAGATGAGCAGTTCTTC; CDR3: CSASHFGRDEQFF
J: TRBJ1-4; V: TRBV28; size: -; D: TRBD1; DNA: TGTGCCACAGGGGGGACACATGAAAAACTGTTTTTT; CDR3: CATGGTHEKLFF
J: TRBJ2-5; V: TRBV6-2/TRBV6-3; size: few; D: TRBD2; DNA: TGTGCCAGCAGCATCCCCGGACTAGCCCAGGAGACCCAGTACTTC; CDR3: CASSIPGLAQETQYF
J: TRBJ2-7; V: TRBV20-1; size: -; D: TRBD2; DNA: TGCAGTGCTAGTCCTAGCGGAAGCTCCTACGAGCAGTACTTC; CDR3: CSASPSGSSYEQYF
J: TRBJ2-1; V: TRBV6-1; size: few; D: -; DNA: TGTGCCAGCAACCCCTCCAGAACTGGGTCGGAGCAGTTCTTC; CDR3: CASNPSRTGSEQFF
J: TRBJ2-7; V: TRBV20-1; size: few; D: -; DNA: TGCAGTGCTAGAGTATACAGGGAGGGCGAGCAGTACTTC; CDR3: CSARVYREGEQYF
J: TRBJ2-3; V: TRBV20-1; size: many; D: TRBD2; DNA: TGCAGTGCTCGGAGCGGGACCAGCACAGATACGCAGTATTTT; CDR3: CSARSGTSTDTQYF
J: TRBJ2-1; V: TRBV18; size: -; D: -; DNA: TGTGCCAGCATCTCGATCACAACATCCAGTGAGCAGTTCTTC; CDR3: CASISITTSSEQFF
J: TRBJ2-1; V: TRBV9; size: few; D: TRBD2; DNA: TGTGCCAGCAGCGCAGAACCGGGACTAGCGGGTGAGCAGTTCTTC; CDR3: CASSAEPGLAGEQFF
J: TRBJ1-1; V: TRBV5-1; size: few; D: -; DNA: TGCGCCAGCAGCCACCCTTCTTACACTGAAGCTTTCTTT; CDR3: CASSHPSYTEAFF
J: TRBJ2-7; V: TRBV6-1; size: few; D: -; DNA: TGTGCCAGCACTAGACCGGACCGATCCTACGAGCAGTACTTC; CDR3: CASTRPDRSYEQYF
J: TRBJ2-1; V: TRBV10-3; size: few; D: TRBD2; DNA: TGTGCCATCACCCAGAGCGGGAGTTCCTACAATGAGCAGTTCTTC; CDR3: CAITQSGSSYNEQFF
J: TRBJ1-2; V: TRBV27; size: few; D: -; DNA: TGTGCCAGCAGTCCCAAGACAGATAACTATGGCTACACCTTC; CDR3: CASSPKTDNYGYTF
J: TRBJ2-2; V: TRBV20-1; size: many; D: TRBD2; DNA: TGCAGTGCTAGACTAGCGGGAGCGGACACCGGGGAGCTGTTTTTT; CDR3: CSARLAGADTGELFF
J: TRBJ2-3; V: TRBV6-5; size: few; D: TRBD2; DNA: TGTGCCAGCAGTTTTTTTTCGGGCGGGAGTAGCACAGATACGCAGTATTTT; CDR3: CASSFFSGGSSTDTQYF
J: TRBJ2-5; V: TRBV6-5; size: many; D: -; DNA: TGTGCCAGCAGTTTTGGGAGAGAGACCCAGTACTTC; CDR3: CASSFGRETQYF
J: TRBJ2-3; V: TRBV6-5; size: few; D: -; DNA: TGTGCCAGCAGTTACCTTCAGGGACTCCGCACAGATACGCAGTATTTT; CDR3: CASSYLQGLRTDTQYF
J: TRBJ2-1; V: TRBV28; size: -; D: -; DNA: TGTGCCAGCAGTTCCTCCTCGGGCGCTAGCTCCTACAATGAGCAGTTCTTC; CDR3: CASSSSSGASSYNEQFF
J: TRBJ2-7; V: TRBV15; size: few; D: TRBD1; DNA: TGTGCCACCAGCAGAGAGGTAACAGGGGGAAACTGCGAGCAGTACTTC; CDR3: CATSREVTGGNCEQYF
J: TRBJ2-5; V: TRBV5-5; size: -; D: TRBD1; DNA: TGTGCCAGCAGCTTGCTACAGGGGGCGGGGGAGACCCAGTACTTC; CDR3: CASSLLQGAGETQYF
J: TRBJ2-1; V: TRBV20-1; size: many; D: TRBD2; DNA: TGCAGTGCTAGCCGCCCCCCCGGGAGGGCCTCGATCTTC; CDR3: CSASRPPGRASIF
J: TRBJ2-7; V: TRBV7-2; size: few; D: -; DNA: TGTGCCAGCAGCTCACAGGGTGCGTCGCAGTACTTC; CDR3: CASSSQGASQYF
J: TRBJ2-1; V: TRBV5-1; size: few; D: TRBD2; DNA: TGCGCCAGCAGCGTAACCGTTCCTTTAGCGGGAGGGGCCTACAATGAGCAGTTCTTC; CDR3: CASSVTVPLAGGAYNEQFF
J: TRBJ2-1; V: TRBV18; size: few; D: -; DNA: TGTGCCAGCTCACCCAGCGGGCTTTATTACAATGAGCAGTTCTTC; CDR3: CASSPSGLYYNEQFF
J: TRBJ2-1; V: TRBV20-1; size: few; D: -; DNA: TGCAGTGCTCCCCCCGAGTACCCCCTGAATGAGCAGTTCTTC; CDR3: CSAPPEYPLNEQFF
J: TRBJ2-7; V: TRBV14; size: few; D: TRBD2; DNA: TGTGCCAGCAGCTTAGCGGGAGGGCTCGAGCAGTACTTC; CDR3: CASSLAGGLEQYF
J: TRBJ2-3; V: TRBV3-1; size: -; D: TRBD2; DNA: TGTGCCAGCAGCCAAGAGGTCGCTAGCGGGATGGGAGATACGCAGTATTTT; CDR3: CASSQEVASGMGDTQYF
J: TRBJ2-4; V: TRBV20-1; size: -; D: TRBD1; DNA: TGCAGTGCTAGTGGACAGGGGTTTGCCAAAAACATTCAGTACTTC; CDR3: CSASGQGFAKNIQYF
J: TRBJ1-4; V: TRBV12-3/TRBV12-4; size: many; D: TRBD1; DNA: TGTGCCAGCAGCCTCACAGGGGTTGGAAAACTGTTTTTT; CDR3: CASSLTGVGKLFF
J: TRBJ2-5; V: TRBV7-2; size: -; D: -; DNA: TGTGCCAGCAGCTCGACTGGCGGAAAAGAGACCCAGTACTTC; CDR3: CASSSTGGKETQYF
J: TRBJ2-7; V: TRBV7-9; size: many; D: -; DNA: TGTGCCAGCAGCCGAATGGGAGCTAACTCCTACGAGCAGTACTTC; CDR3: CASSRMGANSYEQYF
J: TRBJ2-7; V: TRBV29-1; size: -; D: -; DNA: TGCAGCCCCGGAGGCCTAGCAGAGGAGCAGTACTTC; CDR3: CSPGGLAEEQYF
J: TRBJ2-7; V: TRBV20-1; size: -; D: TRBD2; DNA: TGCAGTGCTAGAGTGCGGACTAGCGGGAGTTCCTACGAGCAGTACTTC; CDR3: CSARVRTSGSSYEQYF
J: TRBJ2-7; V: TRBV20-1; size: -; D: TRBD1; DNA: TGCAGTGCTGACAGGGGCCCAGGGAGAGTCTACGAGCAGTACTTC; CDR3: CSADRGPGRVYEQYF
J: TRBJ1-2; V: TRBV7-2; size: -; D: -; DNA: TGTGCCAGCAGCTTTGGAGTCGGAACCTATGGCTATGGCTACACCTTC; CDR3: CASSFGVGTYGYGYTF
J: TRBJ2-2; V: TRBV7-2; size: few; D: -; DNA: TGTGCCAGCAACGCAGGCGGGAACACCGGGGAGCTGTTTTTT; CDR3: CASNAGGNTGELFF
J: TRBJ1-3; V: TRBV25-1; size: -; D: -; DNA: TGTGCCAGCATACCGGGCTATGGTGGAAACACCATATATTTT; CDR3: CASIPGYGGNTIYF